The next 29 T cell receptor beta chains were all read from a single sample in a study of blood T cell repertoires in COVID-19. Produced via immunoSEQ multiplex PCR; TCRdb's table is partial and in-frame only. Counted here are around 120,000 clones, more than 75% occurring once; the ten biggest clones make up 25% to 30%. Sequences were obtained from peripheral blood. These receptors were obtained from a woman in her 70s with acute or convalescent COVID-19.

V usage is TRBV5-1 and J usage is TRBJ2-3; possible D gene TRBD2, 5 bases. The ends were cut back, 0 bases at V and 1 base at J, with 9 bases in the middle. CDR1 and CDR2 from the germline V gene are SGHRS and YFSETQ. The CDR3 runs 15 residues. The CDR3 bases are TGCGCCAGCAGCTTGGAGTGGACTGGCACAGATACGCAGTATTTT. Its protein product is CASSLEWTGTDTQYF. Full variable domain (remainder filled in from reference TRBV5-1 and TRBJ2-3): KAGVTQTPRYLIKTRGQQVTLSCSPISGHRSVSWYQQTPGQGLQFLFEYFSETQRNKGNFPGRFSGRQFSNSRSEMNVSTLELGDSALYLCASSLEWTGTDTQYFGPGTRLTVL.

J is TRBJ1-2 and V is TRBV5-1; D might be TRBD1 (5 bases). Germline-derived CDR1 and CDR2 are SGHRS and YFSETQ. V gave up 3 bases and J gave up 5 bases, with 17 bases separating them. The CDR3 is 15 residues long. The DNA for the CDR3 is TGCGCCAGCAGCTGGGGGAGGACTCGGGCTTATGGCTACACCTTC. Translated: CASSWGRTRAYGYTF.

The rearrangement joins TRBV9 to TRBJ2-3; the match to TRBD1 covers 9 bases. J lost 2 bases, V lost 2 bases, and 6 bases had no gene match. Germline V CDR1 and CDR2: SGDLS, YYNGEE. This CDR3 is built from 16 residues. CDR3 in DNA: TGTGCCAGCAGCGTTTCTGGGACAGGGAACACAGATACGCAGTATTTT. This gives the protein CASSVSGTGNTDTQYF.

This clone appeared a single time. The chain recombines TRBV6-5 with TRBJ2-7; 9 bases are shared with TRBD2. The CDR3 is made up of 16 amino acids. Germline V gene lookup returns CDR1 MNHEY and CDR2 SVGAGI. V trimming: 0 bases; J trimming: 2 bases; junction bases outside the gene matches: 5. CDR3 in amino acids: CASSYSLAGVPYEQYF. CDR3 coding DNA: TGTGCCAGCAGTTACTCATTAGCGGGGGTCCCCTACGAGCAGTACTTC.

The V gene is TRBV27, the J gene TRBJ2-1, with a possible D match to TRBD1 (6 bases). CDR1 and CDR2 from the germline V gene are MNHEY and SMNVEV (reference sequence). CDR3 length: 13 amino acids. Trimming took 5 bases from V and 10 from J, leaving 15 bases between them. The DNA of the CDR3 is TGTGCCAGCAGTAAATGGGACATTAACGAGCAGTTCTTC. Protein: CASSKWDINEQFF.

V and J are TRBV6-5 and TRBJ1-1; no clear D. The germline V gene encodes CDR1 MNHEY and CDR2 SVGAGI. Trimming took off 3 bases at V and 0 bases at J, with 8 bases between the two ends. The CDR3 loop spans 14 amino acids. The chain's CDR3 is CASSYANMNTEAFF. Here the CDR3 DNA reads TGTGCCAGCAGTTATGCAAACATGAACACTGAAGCTTTCTTT.

This CDR3 reads CASGSVGTGSEKLFF. The CDR3 DNA sequence: TGCGCCAGCGGGAGCGTCGGGACAGGGAGTGAAAAACTGTTTTTT. V usage is TRBV4-1 and J usage is TRBJ1-4; 9 bases are shared with TRBD1. This CDR3 region has 15 residues. The germline V gene encodes CDR1 MGHRA and CDR2 YSYEKL. The V and J ends lost 8 bases and 7 bases, in that order; junction bases with no gene match: 11.

This sequence joins TRBV2 and TRBJ1-1, with 8 positions matching TRBD1. The CDR3 loop spans 15 amino acids. Germline lookup yields CDR1 SNHLY and CDR2 FYNNEI. V was clipped by 6 bases and J by 13 bases; unmatched bases: 19. The CDR3 loop reads CASSPTPGGEVFVFF. CDR3 bases: TGTGCCAGCAGCCCTACCCCAGGGGGCGAGGTTTTCGTTTTCTTT.

V and J are TRBV11-2 and TRBJ2-7, with no clear D. Germline assignment: CDR1 SGHAT and CDR2 FQNNGV. There are 13 residues in the CDR3. Trimming cost V 4 bases and J 5 bases, with 12 bases left between them. DNA of the CDR3: TGTGCCAGCAGCTCATCCTCGGTCAACGAGCAGTACTTC. Translation: CASSSSSVNEQYF.

The rearrangement links TRBV6-5 to TRBJ2-4, with TRBD1 as a possible D gene (5 bases). The germline V gene encodes CDR1 MNHEY and CDR2 SVGAGI. The CDR3 spans 15 residues. V lost 0 bases to trimming and J lost 1 base, with 7 bases between them. CDR3 DNA: TGTGCCAGCAGTTACTCGGCAGGGGCCAAAAACATTCAGTACTTC. Its protein is CASSYSAGAKNIQYF.

The chain recombines TRBV30 with TRBJ1-5; TRBD1 matches 9 bases. The CDR3 length is 13 residues. CDR1 and CDR2 (germline): GTSNPN, SVGIG (reference sequence). With 5 bases clipped from V and 4 bases from J, the junction kept 3 bases outside the gene matches. CDR3 loop: CAWGTGLNQPQHF. As DNA, the CDR3 is TGTGCCTGGGGGACAGGGTTAAATCAGCCCCAGCATTTT.

This rearrangement joins TRBV28 to TRBJ2-3, with 13 bases lining up with TRBD2. There are 16 residues in the CDR3. CDR1 MDHEN and CDR2 SYDVKM come from the germline V gene. The ends lost 6 bases at V and 4 bases at J; junction bases unmatched: 7. CDR3 sequence (DNA): TGTGCCAGCAGACCCCGACTAGCGGGGGGTGCAGATACGCAGTATTTT. Amino acid sequence: CASRPRLAGGADTQYF.

The chain links TRBV3-1 (or the pseudogene TRBV3-2) to TRBJ2-4; possibly TRBD1 for D (6 bases). V was pared by 4 bases and J by 4 bases, with 11 bases between. Germline V gene lookup returns CDR1 LGHDT and CDR2 YNNKEL (reference sequence). The CDR3 spans 14 residues. CDR3 nucleotides: TGTGCCAGCAGCCCCTATAGGGGGAAAAACATTCAGTACTTC. This encodes CASSPYRGKNIQYF.

This clone is a singleton in its sample. DNA for the CDR3: TGTGCCACCAGCGCCGAGGGCGCAAGCAATCAGCCCCAGCATTTT. This sequence encodes CATSAEGASNQPQHF. The chain employs TRBV15 and TRBJ1-5; D gene ambiguous. There are 15 residues in the CDR3. Germline CDR1 LNHNV, CDR2 YYDKDF (reference sequence). Trimming took off 5 bases at V and 1 base at J, with 12 bases between the two ends.

The chain uses TRBV3-1 (or the pseudogene TRBV3-2) and TRBJ2-6; possibly TRBD1 for D (5 bases). This CDR3 is built from 16 residues. Trimming removed 3 bases from V and 0 bases from J, with 9 bases in between. Germline CDR1 and CDR2: LGHDT and YNNKEL (reference sequence). The CDR3, as DNA: TGTGCCAGCAGCCAGGGGCCGAACTCTGGGGCCAACGTCCTGACTTTC. This translates into CASSQGPNSGANVLTF.

V usage is TRBV27 and J usage is TRBJ2-2, with 7 positions matching TRBD2. Germline V lookup: CDR1 MNHEY, CDR2 SMNVEV (reference sequence). The CDR3 length is 17 residues. The V and J ends lost 6 bases and 1 base, in that order; junction bases with no gene match: 11. The DNA for the CDR3 is TGTGCCAGCAGCTACGGATTAGCGGGTGGGAACACCGGGGAGCTGTTTTTT. Residues: CASSYGLAGGNTGELFF.

The chain links TRBV7-3 to TRBJ2-1; 7 nucleotides match TRBD2. CDR1 and CDR2 from the germline V gene are SGHTA and FQGTGA. V was pared by 5 bases and J by 0 bases, with 7 bases of the junction left unmatched. The CDR3 sequence is 16 residues long. CDR3 protein: CASSDLAASSYNEQFF. The CDR3 coding sequence is TGTGCCAGCAGCGACCTAGCGGCAAGCTCCTACAATGAGCAGTTCTTC.

The rearrangement links TRBV24-1 to TRBJ1-5; possibly TRBD1 for D (5 bases). CDR1 KGHDR and CDR2 SFDVKD come from the germline V gene. Trimming removed 5 bases at V and 0 bases at J, with 10 bases between. The length of the CDR3 is 15 residues. The CDR3 is CATSGGLNSNQPQHF. The DNA of the CDR3 is TGTGCCACCAGTGGGGGACTGAATAGCAATCAGCCCCAGCATTTT.

This clone showed up just once. This chain uses TRBV20-1 with TRBJ1-5, with TRBD1 matching 7 bases. The J segment lost 6 bases and the V segment lost 3 bases, leaving 11 bases of the junction unmatched. This CDR3 spans 15 amino acids. CDR1 and CDR2 (germline): DFQATT, SNEGSKA (reference sequence). This CDR3 is CSASLDRTTGQPQHF. In nucleotides, the CDR3 is TGCAGTGCTAGTCTGGACAGGACGACGGGTCAGCCCCAGCATTTT.

The rearrangement uses TRBV5-1 and TRBJ1-1; 12 nucleotides agree with TRBD1. From germline, CDR1 is SGHRS and CDR2 YFSETQ. J was trimmed by 4 bases and V by 6 bases; bases with no gene match: 10. CDR3 length: 16 amino acids. The chain's CDR3 is CASIGGDRGRGTEAFF. In nucleotides, the CDR3 is TGCGCCAGCATCGGAGGGGACAGGGGGCGCGGCACTGAAGCTTTCTTT. The variable domain in full, completed from reference TRBV5-1 and TRBJ1-1, reads KAGVTQTPRYLIKTRGQQVTLSCSPISGHRSVSWYQQTPGQGLQFLFEYFSETQRNKGNFPGRFSGRQFSNSRSEMNVSTLELGDSALYLCASIGGDRGRGTEAFFGQGTRLTVV.

The V and J genes are TRBV7-2 and TRBJ2-1; 11 nucleotides align to TRBD2. The germline V gene encodes CDR1 SGHTA and CDR2 FQGNSA. This CDR3 contains 15 residues. V trimming: 4 bases; J trimming: 6 bases; junction bases outside the gene matches: 5. Here the CDR3 reads CASSYGLAGFNEQFF. The DNA for the CDR3 is TGTGCCAGCAGCTATGGACTAGCGGGTTTCAATGAGCAGTTCTTC.

The sample holds one count of this clone. This chain connects TRBV5-1 to TRBJ2-5; D is possibly TRBD2 (6 bases). The CDR3 runs 17 residues. The V and J ends lost 3 bases and 5 bases respectively, with 23 bases between them. The germline V gene encodes CDR1 SGHRS and CDR2 YFSETQ. CDR3 sequence: CASSYPGTGLPSETQYF. CDR3 bases: TGCGCCAGCAGCTACCCCGGGACTGGCCTGCCTTCCGAGACCCAGTACTTC.

This chain connects TRBV9 to TRBJ2-3; tentatively, D is TRBD1 (6 bases). The CDR3 loop spans 15 amino acids. Trimming cost V 4 bases and J 4 bases, with 16 bases left between them. CDR1 and CDR2 from the germline V gene are SGDLS and YYNGEE. CDR3 sequence (DNA): TGTGCCAGCAGCCAATTAGGGGCAGGGGCAGATACGCAGTATTTT. Its translation is CASSQLGAGADTQYF. The full variable domain, rest sourced from reference TRBV9 and TRBJ2-3, is DSGVTQTPKHLITATGQRVTLRCSPRSGDLSVYWYQQSLDQGLQFLIQYYNGEERAKGNILERFSAQQFPDLHSELNLSSLELGDSALYFCASSQLGAGADTQYFGPGTRLTVL.

In its sample, this clone was seen once. The V gene is TRBV3-1 (or the pseudogene TRBV3-2), the J gene TRBJ2-1; 7 bases match TRBD2. J gave up 0 bases and V 5 bases, and 22 bases lay outside the gene matches. CDR3 size: 21 residues. Germline V gives CDR1 LGHDT, CDR2 YNNKEL (reference sequence). CDR3: CASSNRLSGGAFDRSYNEQFF. In DNA, the CDR3 is TGTGCCAGCAGCAATCGCCTCTCGGGAGGAGCTTTCGACCGCTCCTACAATGAGCAGTTCTTC.

This chain joins TRBV5-5 and TRBJ2-7; possibly TRBD2 for D (5 bases). Germline assignment: CDR1 SGHKS and CDR2 YYEKEE (reference sequence). Trimming left V 4 bases short and J 4 bases short, with 15 bases between. The CDR3 totals 14 residues. The CDR3 protein is CASSRTADGYEQYF. For the CDR3, the DNA is TGTGCCAGCAGCCGGACTGCAGATGGGTACGAGCAGTACTTC.

The chain carries TRBV3-1 (or the pseudogene TRBV3-2) and TRBJ2-7; 8 bases are a match to TRBD1. Germline V CDR1 and CDR2: LGHDT, YNNKEL (reference sequence). The CDR3 contains 16 residues. V lost 1 base and J lost 0; bases outside the gene matches: 5. The CDR3 loop is CASSQAGQGGSYEQYF. CDR3 nucleotide sequence: TGTGCCAGCAGCCAAGCTGGACAGGGTGGCTCCTACGAGCAGTACTTC.

J is TRBJ2-5 and V is TRBV24-1, with 8 nucleotides matching TRBD1. With V trimmed by 4 bases and J by 3 bases, 6 bases remained unmatched. The CDR3 extends over 15 amino acids. CDR1 and CDR2 (germline): KGHDR, SFDVKD. CDR3 in amino acids: CATSDPGQGKETQYF. DNA of the CDR3: TGTGCCACCAGTGACCCTGGACAGGGTAAAGAGACCCAGTACTTC.

The rearrangement links TRBV6-6 to TRBJ1-5, with D possibly being TRBD1 (5 bases). V lost 6 bases to trimming and J lost 2 bases, with 11 bases between them. This CDR3 has 14 residues. Germline lookup yields CDR1 MNHNY and CDR2 SVGAGI (reference sequence). CDR3: CASSLTEGNQPQHF. CDR3 sequence (DNA): TGTGCCAGCAGCTTGACAGAGGGCAATCAGCCCCAGCATTTT.

This clone was detected only once. J is TRBJ2-5 and V is TRBV5-4, with TRBD2 matching over 8 bases. The CDR3 is 14 amino acids. After removal of 5 bases from V and 4 bases from J, the junction contained 7 bases not matched to a gene. Germline V gene sequence: CDR1 SGHNT, CDR2 YYREEE (reference sequence). The CDR3 reads CASSKTGLGETQYF. Written as DNA, the CDR3 is TGTGCCAGCAGTAAAACGGGACTAGGAGAGACCCAGTACTTC.